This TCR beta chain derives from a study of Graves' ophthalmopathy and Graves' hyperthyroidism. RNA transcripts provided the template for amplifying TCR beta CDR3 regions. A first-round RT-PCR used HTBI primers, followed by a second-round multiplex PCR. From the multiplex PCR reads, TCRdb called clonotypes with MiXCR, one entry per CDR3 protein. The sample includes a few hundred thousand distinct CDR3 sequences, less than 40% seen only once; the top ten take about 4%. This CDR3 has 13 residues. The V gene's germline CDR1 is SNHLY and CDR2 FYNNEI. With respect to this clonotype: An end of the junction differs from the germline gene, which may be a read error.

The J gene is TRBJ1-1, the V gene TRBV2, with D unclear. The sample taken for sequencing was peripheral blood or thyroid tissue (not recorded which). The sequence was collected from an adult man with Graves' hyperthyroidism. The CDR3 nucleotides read TGTGCCAGCAGTTCCTGGACTAGCACTGAAGCTTTATTT. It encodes CASSSWTSTEALF.